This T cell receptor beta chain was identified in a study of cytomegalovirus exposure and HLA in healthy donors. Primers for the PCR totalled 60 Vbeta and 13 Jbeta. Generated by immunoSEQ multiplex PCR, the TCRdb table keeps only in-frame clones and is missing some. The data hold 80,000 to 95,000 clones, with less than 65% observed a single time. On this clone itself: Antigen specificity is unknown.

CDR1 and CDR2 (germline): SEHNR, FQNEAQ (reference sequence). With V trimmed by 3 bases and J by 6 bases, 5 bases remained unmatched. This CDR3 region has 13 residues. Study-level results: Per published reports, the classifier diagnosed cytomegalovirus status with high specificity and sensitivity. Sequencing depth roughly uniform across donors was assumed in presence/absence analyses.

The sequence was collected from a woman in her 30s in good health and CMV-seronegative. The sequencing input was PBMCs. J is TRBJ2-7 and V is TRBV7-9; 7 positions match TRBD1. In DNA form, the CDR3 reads TGTGCCAGCAGCTTCCGACAGGGTACCGAGCAGTACTTC. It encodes CASSFRQGTEQYF.